This T cell receptor (beta chain) stems from a study of shared clonotypes between healthy human individuals (dated by TCRdb to 2018 to 2020). Broadly, across the study: Three men and two women, aged 18 to 49 years, made up the cohort. Libraries were prepared and TCR repertoires were sequenced by different laboratories using diverse techniques, in order to increase sequencing depth and limit assay-specific biases. For each donor, three plates each were used for CD4 naive and CD4 memory, two plates were used for CD8 naive, and one plate was used for CD8 memory. Blood TCR repertoires of a handful of healthy adults were deeply sequenced to estimate repertoire size and the extent of clonotype sharing between individuals. Leukapheresis yielded between about 0.85 and 9 billion PBMCs per donor. The paper as a whole reports these results and caveats: Around 5.4% of naive CD4, roughly 3.5% of naive CD8, about 2.5% of memory CD4, and 0.4% of memory CD8 clonotypes were shared across a few donors. Pairwise subsampling led to the expectation that sequencing depth would affect the degree of clonotype sharing among donors. Compared with non-shared clonotypes, the clonotypes found in all four sorted-subset donors had higher generation probabilities. Naive subsets generally had larger estimated clonotype richness than memory subsets did. The genetic and exposure-history diversity represented was limited by the small number of donors. Sampling was restricted to blood, and TCR repertoires in tissues likely differ from the TCR repertoires found in blood. Even with the large sequencing depth, rarefaction of the sorted-subset datasets indicated that sequencing was incomplete.

Remarks on this clone: Its antigen target is currently unknown. No quality values exist for individual bases; no much larger clone is one base distant. Distinct nucleotide sequences in the sample also encode this CDR3.

Using the deep immunoSEQ assay, TCR CDR3 regions were amplified from genomic DNA by multiplex PCR. Extracted genomic DNA from each cell subset was spread evenly across all wells of several immunoSEQ 96-well plates, with each plate serving as a replicate. For sorted subsets, each replicate PCR was loaded with approximately 200 ng genomic DNA, equivalent to 25,000 to 35,000 T cell genomes. Purified libraries were measured with a Qubit 3.0 fluorometer, size-checked on a Bioanalyzer 2100, and measured again with the KAPA Library Quantification kit. A separate single-read 150-cycle Illumina NextSeq 550 flow cell was used to sequence each immunoSEQ 96-well plate. On the study's bioinformatics: Because only junctional sequences without quality scores were contained in the immunoSEQ output, filtering matching that applied to full-length reads could not be performed. Sequences were annotated with PyIR, a Python wrapper for IgBLAST v1.9, using IMGT germline references to assign V/J genes and CDR3. Reads were filtered out if the reads had weak V/J assignments (E-value above 1e-6), no CDR3, stop codons, out-of-frame junctions, or ambiguous translated residues. A V3J clonotype was defined by an identical inferred V gene, J gene, and CDR3 amino acid sequence. Percentage overlap between repertoires was computed as shared unique clonotypes divided by the size of the smaller repertoire. Repertoire richness was assessed with RTK rarefaction, the Chao1 estimator, and Recon v2.1 estimates of unobserved clonotypes. For all TCRbeta clonotypes obtained by the gDNA method from a few donors, generation probabilities were computed with OLGA. Sourced from immuneACCESS, this table was stored by TCRdb with only in-frame sequences that have V and J called. A share of the clones is absent; for the studies checked, an unresolved V gene accounts for under half, and the remainder has no known explanation. V and J calls plus clone size are reproduced from that table; the DNA served to infer D and trimming. For this sample the table gives nearly 600,000 clones, of which roughly 95% were detected only once. The ten largest clones add up to 0.085% to 0.11% of the sample.

For the CD8 naive samples, CD45RO-negative cells were positively selected for CCR7, yielding a CD45RA+CCR7+ population from which TemRA cells were excluded. The donors were healthy, HIV-negative adults with no recently reported acute infections or vaccinations. Only Caucasian adults living in Nashville, Tennessee, USA were represented among the donors. Blood was collected by leukapheresis, and PBMCs were isolated by Ficoll-Histopaque density gradient centrifugation and then cryopreserved in liquid nitrogen vapor phase. Analytical flow cytometry was used to check the purity and quantity of each magnetically sorted T cell population. From each sorted fraction, genomic DNA was isolated and quantified by UV absorbance on a Nanodrop 2000c. Trimming accounts for 2 bases at V and 3 bases at J, while the number of junction bases matched to no gene is 0. The germline V gene supplies CDR1 SGHDT and CDR2 YYEEEE. Including the terminal cysteine and phenylalanine, the CDR3 comprises 13 residues. Only CDR3 DNA is held: 39 bases, read in frame from base 1.

The sequence joins TRBV5-6 to TRBJ2-7, and 9 junction bases match TRBD2. Sequenced input: naive CD8+ T cells sorted from blood. In light of the paper, this sample's cell subset or site label describes: CD45RA+CCR7+. The origin of this receptor is a woman aged 30 to 39 in good health. Here the CDR3 is given as CASSFSGSYEQYF. The nucleotide sequence is given as TGTGCCAGCAGCTTTAGCGGGAGCTACGAGCAGTACTTC.